Presented here are 20 T cell receptor beta chains from one specimen sequenced in a study of T cell responses to AZD1222 COVID-19 vaccine. Sequenced by immunoSEQ multiplex PCR; TCRdb stores in-frame clones only, minus some. The table records around 190,000 clones, around nine tenths of them present only once. The sequences come from peripheral blood, collected on day 0 of AZD1222 vaccination. The receptors come from an adult in good health.

V is TRBV5-5 and J is TRBJ1-1; a weak D match, TRBD1 (6 bases). Germline CDR1 SGHKS, CDR2 YYEKEE (reference sequence). Trimming took off 4 bases at V and 1 base at J, with 14 bases between the two ends. The CDR3 runs to 15 residues. CDR3 residues: CASSPGGTRNTEAFF. The CDR3, as DNA: TGTGCCAGCAGCCCAGGCGGGACAAGGAACACTGAAGCTTTCTTT.

V and J are TRBV25-1 and TRBJ2-7; a possible D gene is TRBD2 (7 bases). V lost 4 bases and J lost 4, with 17 bases in between. The CDR3 is made up of 15 amino acids. Per the germline V gene, CDR1 is MGHDK and CDR2 is SYGVNS. CDR3 sequence: CASSATWGGRYEQYF. The CDR3, as DNA: TGTGCCAGCAGTGCAACATGGGGGGGCAGATACGAGCAGTACTTC.

The chain joins TRBV11-3 to TRBJ2-1; D unclear. The CDR3 is made up of 12 amino acids. The germline CDR1 and CDR2 sequences are SGHNT and YENEEA. V was clipped by 3 bases and J by 6 bases, with 6 bases between them. CDR3: CASSFSLNEQFF. The CDR3 DNA is TGTGCCAGCAGCTTTAGTCTCAATGAGCAGTTCTTC.

The CDR3 region is CASSQESRTPFF. In nucleotides, the CDR3 is TGTGCCAGCAGCCAAGAATCCAGGACGCCGTTCTTC. J is TRBJ2-1 and V is TRBV3-1 (or the pseudogene TRBV3-2); D remains unclear. The CDR3 contains 12 residues. Germline V gene sequence: CDR1 LGHDT, CDR2 YNNKEL (reference sequence). V lost 0 bases and J 15 bases, leaving 12 bases between the germline ends.

The CDR3 DNA reads TGTGCCAGCGCTTCGGTGGGGACTGAAGCTTTCTTT. Translated, it gives CASASVGTEAFF. The chain couples TRBV12-3 or TRBV12-4 to TRBJ1-1; D not resolved. Trimming removed 8 bases at V and 5 bases at J, with 12 bases between. The CDR3 is 12 residues long.

CDR3 bases: TGTGCCAGCAGCCAAGCTGGTGACCGGACCCAGGGAAGAAACACTGAAGCTTTCTTT. As protein: CASSQAGDRTQGRNTEAFF. The chain joins TRBV4-2 to TRBJ1-1; tentatively, D is TRBD1 (5 bases). The CDR3 runs to 19 residues. Germline CDR1 is LGHNA and CDR2 is YNFKEQ. The V and J ends lost 1 base and 2 bases respectively, with 23 bases between them.

The chain couples TRBV6-6 to TRBJ1-2; unclear D gene. The CDR3 has 15 amino acids. Germline CDR1 reads MNHNY; CDR2 reads SVGAGI (reference sequence). Trimming took off 3 bases at V and 7 bases at J, with 18 bases between the two ends. For the CDR3, the DNA is TGTGCCAGCAGTTATTCCCTGGAAGCCCCGGGTGGCTACACCTTC. It encodes CASSYSLEAPGGYTF.

This clone was seen a few times. This chain uses TRBV3-1 (or the pseudogene TRBV3-2) with TRBJ2-5; D perhaps matches TRBD2 (6 bases). The germline gives CDR1 LGHDT, CDR2 YNNKEL (reference sequence). The CDR3 spans 16 residues. V lost 4 bases, J lost 4 bases, and 19 bases lay in between. CDR3 sequence (DNA): TGTGCCAGCAGCCGAACTACTAGCTTGAGTGGAGAGACCCAGTACTTC. Protein sequence: CASSRTTSLSGETQYF.

In its sample, this clone was seen once. The chain joins TRBV4-2 to TRBJ1-6; D gene uncertain. Trimming removed 5 bases from V and 0 bases from J, with 11 bases in between. Germline V gene data show CDR1 as LGHNA and CDR2 as YNFKEQ. The CDR3 totals 16 residues. The CDR3 loop reads CASSFTGSSYNSPLHF. DNA of the CDR3: TGTGCCAGCAGCTTCACTGGAAGCTCCTATAATTCACCCCTCCACTTT.

The V gene is TRBV28, the J gene TRBJ2-4; D possibly corresponds to TRBD1 (5 bases). This CDR3 is 13 amino acids long. V gave up 8 bases and J gave up 7 bases, with 15 bases separating them. The germline gives CDR1 MDHEN, CDR2 SYDVKM. The CDR3 protein is CASPQGRFNIQYF. The CDR3 nucleotides read TGTGCCAGCCCTCAGGGTAGGTTTAACATTCAGTACTTC.

J is TRBJ1-1 and V is TRBV3-1 (or the pseudogene TRBV3-2); 7 bases are shared with TRBD1. The V segment lost 4 bases and the J segment 0 bases; nucleotides outside the gene matches: 8. Germline V gene data show CDR1 as LGHDT and CDR2 as YNNKEL (reference sequence). This CDR3 is built from 16 residues. CDR3 nucleotides: TGTGCCAGCAGCCGAAGACAGGGTCGGATGAACACTGAAGCTTTCTTT. This encodes CASSRRQGRMNTEAFF.

The CDR3 region is CASSPGTSGGPNTEAFF. DNA of the CDR3: TGCGCCAGCAGCCCCGGGACTTCTGGAGGTCCGAACACTGAAGCTTTCTTT. The chain employs TRBV5-1 and TRBJ1-1; D might be TRBD1 (5 bases). V shed 4 bases and J shed 1 base, with 20 bases lying between them. Germline V lookup: CDR1 SGHRS, CDR2 YFSETQ. The CDR3 covers 17 residues.

V is TRBV5-1 and J is TRBJ2-3, with TRBD2 matching over 14 bases. CDR3 length: 17 residues. Germline assignment: CDR1 SGHRS and CDR2 YFSETQ. Unmatched junction bases numbered 8, after V lost 4 bases and J lost 4 bases. CDR3 in DNA: TGCGCCAGCAGCCCCCGACTAGCGGGAGGGAGGCCAGATACGCAGTATTTT. Residues: CASSPRLAGGRPDTQYF.

This chain's CDR3 is CASSYPGQGFGYTF. DNA for the CDR3: TGTGCCAGCAGTTACCCGGGACAGGGGTTTGGCTACACCTTC. J is TRBJ1-2 and V is TRBV28, with TRBD1 identical over 10 bases. The CDR3 has 14 residues. Germline trimming cut 4 bases from V and 7 bases from J; bases unmatched to any gene: 6. CDR1 is MDHEN, CDR2 SYDVKM, per germline.

The J gene is TRBJ1-6, the V gene TRBV11-3, with a tentative D call TRBD1 (5 bases). In germline, CDR1 is SGHNT, CDR2 YENEEA. The ends were cut back, 6 bases at V and 8 bases at J, with 20 bases in the middle. The CDR3 sequence is 16 residues long. The CDR3 spells CASRPRQGSGDSPLHF. The CDR3 DNA sequence: TGTGCCAGCAGACCTAGGCAGGGAAGCGGGGATTCACCCCTCCACTTT.

The chain carries TRBV7-2 and TRBJ1-2; D is unclear. CDR3 length: 11 amino acids. CDR1 is SGHTA and CDR2 is FQGNSA in the germline V gene. V shed 8 bases and J shed 5 bases, with 9 bases lying between them. This CDR3 reads CASGKTYGYTF. The CDR3 region has the DNA TGTGCCAGCGGCAAGACTTATGGCTACACCTTC.

This clone was recorded once. The chain has TRBV12-5 and TRBJ2-7; 9 bases are a match to TRBD1. The germline gives CDR1 LGHNT, CDR2 FRNRAP. This CDR3 region has 13 residues. Trimming removed 5 bases from V and 6 bases from J; junction bases left unmatched: 5. CDR3 in amino acids: CASGRTGDREQYF. In DNA form, the CDR3 reads TGTGCTAGTGGTCGGACAGGGGATCGCGAGCAGTACTTC.

In this sample, this clone turned up a few times. This chain links TRBV5-1 with TRBJ2-5; 7 bases agree with TRBD1. This CDR3 is built from 14 residues. Germline CDR1 and CDR2: SGHRS and YFSETQ. V trimming: 0 bases; J trimming: 5 bases; junction bases outside the gene matches: 4. The CDR3: CASSLAGQLETQYF. CDR3 DNA sequence: TGCGCCAGCAGCTTGGCGGGACAGTTGGAGACCCAGTACTTC.

The chain uses TRBV5-6 and TRBJ1-2; 7 nucleotides align to TRBD1. The CDR3 length is 13 residues. Germline values: CDR1 SGHDT, CDR2 YYEEEE. J was trimmed by 8 bases and V by 3 bases; bases with no gene match: 7. The CDR3, as DNA: TGTGCCAGCAGCTACCAGGGGACAGAAGGCTACACCTTC. It is translated as CASSYQGTEGYTF.

This chain uses TRBV5-4 with TRBJ2-1, with 15 bases lining up with TRBD2. The CDR3 loop spans 16 amino acids. Looked up from germline, CDR1 is SGHNT and CDR2 is YYREEE (reference sequence). Trimming removed 3 bases from V and 4 bases from J; junction bases left unmatched: 2. CDR3 protein: CASSWTSGRAYNEQFF. The CDR3 DNA reads TGTGCCAGCAGCTGGACTAGCGGGAGGGCTTACAATGAGCAGTTCTTC.